This record covers a single TCR beta chain. According to the study, genomic DNA was the template for TCR beta VDJ and CDR3 profiling. A single record per CDR3 protein comes from TCRdb applying MiXCR to the reads. Of about 170,000 distinct CDR3 sequences in the sample, around 40% were seen once. The entry originates in a study of CD8+CD57+ T cells in acquired aplastic anemia. The CDR3 runs to 14 residues. Germline V gene lookup returns CDR1 MNHEY and CDR2 SMNVEV (reference sequence). The ends were cut back, 5 bases at V and 0 bases at J, with 8 bases in the middle. This clonotype was obtained from a human donor in good health. The sample taken for sequencing was sorted CD4+, CD8+, or CD8+CD57+ T cells (not recorded which) from PBMCs. The chain links TRBV27 to TRBJ1-5; D not resolved. The CDR3 sequence is CASSTAPSNQPQHF. The CDR3 DNA reads as TGTGCCAGCAGTACGGCCCCTAGCAATCAGCCCCAGCATTTT.